This T cell receptor beta chain was documented in a study of CD8 T cells in Susac syndrome. The V gene's germline CDR1 is DFQATT and CDR2 SNEGSKA (reference sequence). The CDR3 consists of 14 residues. Trimming left V 0 bases short and J 5 bases short, with 14 bases between. An input of about 0.5 to 1 ug of RNA was subjected to reverse transcription using random hexamers. Multiplex immunoSEQ PCR targeted 54 Vbeta and 13 Jbeta TCR beta segments. Using its own MiXCR run on the immunoSEQ multiplex PCR reads, TCRdb lists one record per CDR3 protein. The table lists about 150,000 distinct CDR3 sequences, 94% of them singletons. Sequencing of TCR beta covered CD8+ and CD4+ T cells obtained from blood. Matched for age and sex, the controls were healthy donors.

The rearrangement joins TRBV20-1 to TRBJ2-7; a possible D gene is TRBD2 (7 bases). The sample was CD4+ T cells from PBMCs. This receptor was obtained from a human donor in good health. CDR3 amino acids: CSARDPGGLNEQYF. The DNA for the CDR3 is TGCAGTGCTAGAGATCCCGGGGGGCTCAACGAGCAGTACTTC.